The T cell receptor beta chain described here comes from a study of tumor-infiltrating lymphocytes in oesophageal squamous cell carcinoma. In germline, CDR1 is SEHNR, CDR2 FQNEAQ (reference sequence). This CDR3 is built from 14 residues. Trimming removed 4 bases from V and 3 bases from J, with 12 bases in between. A few counts support this clonotype. TCRdb fed the PCR reads into MiXCR, producing one record per CDR3 protein. This table holds about 9,600 distinct CDR3 sequences, roughly 60% found once. The sequence derives from a male donor with esophageal squamous cell carcinoma. The sequenced sample was esophageal tumor tissue. V gene TRBV7-9 combines with J gene TRBJ2-5; weak D call: TRBD1 (6 bases). The CDR3 nucleotides are TGTGCCAGCAGCTCGTACAGGGTCGAAGAGACCCAGTACTTC. It yields the protein CASSSYRVEETQYF. Complete variable domain (other parts from reference TRBV7-9 and TRBJ2-5): DTGVSQNPRHKITKRGQNVTFRCDPISEHNRLYWYRQTLGQGPEFLTYFQNEAQLEKSRLLSDRFSAERPKGSFSTLEIQRTEQGDSAMYLCASSSYRVEETQYFGPGTRLLVL.